In this sample, the clone carrying this TCR beta chain turned up many times. Its antigen is not known. This sample was included in a study of T cell repertoires in cytomegalovirus infection. The wider study: Through public TCR beta signatures, both CMV infection and matching HLA type were indicated.

In TCRdb, the reads were re-called with MiXCR into one record per CDR3 protein. The sample has some 280,000 distinct CDR3 sequences, about 13% seen once. Whole-study findings and limits: CMV-specific HLA-C-restricted TCR beta clonotypes dominated the ex vivo response.

Trimming at V came to 5 bases and at J to 2 bases, leaving 4 bases not matched to a gene. The CDR3 loop spans 14 amino acids. This clonotype was obtained from a human donor in good health (CMV status not recorded). Some clones in this sample may be carry-over from other donors' samples. The sequenced sample consisted of PBMCs. J is TRBJ2-7 and V is TRBV12-3 or TRBV12-4, with TRBD1 identical over 9 bases. The CDR3 spells CASSLRQGAYEQYF. CDR3 nucleotides: TGTGCCAGCAGTCTGAGACAGGGGGCCTACGAGCAGTACTTC.